The 27 T cell receptor beta chains presented below share a single source sample, sequenced in a study of regulatory T cells in long-lasting Graves disease. Time point reported: persistent/refractory GD, antithyroid drugs over 5 years with positive TRAb. The authors made the TCR library using RNA they extracted from PBMCs. CDR3-region Arm-PCR and iRepertoire HTBI primers produced the TCR beta libraries. From the multiplex PCR reads, TCRdb called clonotypes with MiXCR, one entry per CDR3 protein. The table shows almost 350,000 distinct CDR3 sequences, with less than 20% occurring only once. The sample here was peripheral blood mononuclear cells (PBMCs), taken when the disease was refractory, from a patient treated with antithyroid drugs. These receptors came from a female donor with Graves disease.

This clonotype was detected ten times or more. The chain links TRBV7-2 to TRBJ2-5; 7 bases are a match to TRBD2. The V segment lost 2 bases and the J segment 2 bases; nucleotides outside the gene matches: 5. The CDR3 totals 15 residues. Germline V gene lookup returns CDR1 SGHTA and CDR2 FQGNSA. CDR3 nucleotide sequence: TGTGCCAGCAGCTTACAAGCGGGGCCACAAGAGACCCAGTACTTC. Translated, it gives CASSLQAGPQETQYF.

This clonotype was detected a few times. The CDR3 nucleotides read TGTGCCAGCAGCCTAGTGTACGGAATCTACGAGCAGTACTTC. Protein product: CASSLVYGIYEQYF. The chain has TRBV5-5 and TRBJ2-7, with D unclear. The CDR3 spans 14 residues. Trimming stripped 4 bases from V and 3 bases from J, with 14 bases between. In germline, CDR1 is SGHKS, CDR2 YYEKEE (reference sequence).

This clonotype was recorded a few times. This chain joins TRBV20-1 and TRBJ1-1, with a tentative D call TRBD1 (5 bases). The CDR3 contains 13 residues. Germline V CDR1 and CDR2: DFQATT, SNEGSKA (reference sequence). The V end was cut by 0 bases, the J end by 3 bases, with 8 bases between. The CDR3 protein is CSARDGGDTEAFF. CDR3 nucleotides: TGCAGTGCTAGAGACGGGGGGGACACTGAAGCTTTCTTT.

The V and J genes are TRBV29-1 and TRBJ1-1; 7 positions agree with TRBD1. The V segment lost 6 bases and the J segment 10 bases; nucleotides outside the gene matches: 11. This CDR3 is 12 amino acids long. The germline V gene encodes CDR1 SQVTM and CDR2 ANQGSEA. Written as DNA, the CDR3 is TGCAGCGTCCGACAGGGATTGGGGCGAGCTTTCTTT. It codes for CSVRQGLGRAFF.

This clonotype was seen a handful of times. This sequence joins TRBV19 and TRBJ2-7; the match to TRBD1 covers 8 bases. The CDR3 is 15 residues long. Germline CDR1 LNHDA, CDR2 SQIVND (reference sequence). The ends lost 5 bases at V and 2 bases at J; junction bases unmatched: 8. The CDR3 protein is CASSRGDRLAYEQYF. Here the CDR3 DNA reads TGTGCCAGTAGTCGCGGGGACAGGCTCGCCTACGAGCAGTACTTC.

This clonotype has at least ten counts. This chain's CDR3 is CASSPILGRDRGGGYTF. DNA of the CDR3: TGTGCCAGCAGCCCGATTTTGGGCCGCGACAGGGGTGGAGGCTACACCTTC. The chain links TRBV12-3 or TRBV12-4 to TRBJ1-2; the match to TRBD1 covers 8 bases. J gave up 8 bases and V 6 bases, and 20 bases lay outside the gene matches. This CDR3 is built from 17 residues.

This clonotype turned up a few times. The CDR3 coding sequence is TGTGCCAGCAGCTTAGCCGGGACTAGCGGGGCCTCCTCCTACAATGAGCAGTTCTTC. Protein sequence: CASSLAGTSGASSYNEQFF. J is TRBJ2-1 and V is TRBV7-2, with 13 bases aligning to TRBD2. CDR1 is SGHTA, CDR2 FQGNSA, per germline. V shed 0 bases and J 0 bases; nucleotides not matched to a gene: 5. The length of the CDR3 is 19 residues.

This clonotype was counted at least ten times. V is TRBV7-8 and J is TRBJ2-5, with a tentative D call TRBD2 (6 bases). The length of the CDR3 is 17 residues. V lost 5 bases to trimming and J lost 5 bases, with 24 bases between them. In germline, CDR1 is SGHVS, CDR2 FQNEAQ. The CDR3 region has the DNA TGTGCCAGCAGCCGAATACTCCTAGCGAGCGAGGAGGAGACCCAGTACTTC. Translating it yields CASSRILLASEEETQYF.

The rearrangement joins TRBV30 to TRBJ1-1; 8 nucleotides align to TRBD1. J gave up 7 bases and V 1 base, and 8 bases lay outside the gene matches. The CDR3 has 14 residues. Per germline, CDR1 GTSNPN and CDR2 SVGIG (reference sequence). The CDR3 loop reads CAWSAPPGGREAFF. The CDR3 DNA sequence: TGTGCCTGGAGTGCTCCTCCAGGGGGCCGTGAAGCTTTCTTT.

This clonotype showed up just a few times. This sequence joins TRBV9 and TRBJ2-7; D may be TRBD2 (5 bases). The CDR3 sequence is 15 residues long. Deletions cut 3 bases from V and 3 bases from J, with 16 bases between. Germline CDR1 SGDLS, CDR2 YYNGEE. The CDR3 DNA sequence: TGTGCCAGCAGCGCGCGAGTGGGGAGCGGCTACGAGCAGTACTTC. Protein: CASSARVGSGYEQYF. The full variable domain, in which reference TRBV9 and TRBJ2-7 provide the parts outside the CDR3, is DSGVTQTPKHLITATGQRVTLRCSPRSGDLSVYWYQQSLDQGLQFLIQYYNGEERAKGNILERFSAQQFPDLHSELNLSSLELGDSALYFCASSARVGSGYEQYFGPGTRLTVT.

V and J are TRBV19 and TRBJ2-7; 9 bases agree with TRBD2. This CDR3 comprises 15 residues. Per the germline V gene, CDR1 is LNHDA and CDR2 is SQIVND (reference sequence). V lost 6 bases to trimming and J lost 1 base; unmatched junction nucleotides: 7. CDR3 nucleotides: TGTGCCAGTAGACCTCTAGCGGGGAAATCCTACGAGCAGTACTTC. Its protein is CASRPLAGKSYEQYF.

This clonotype was detected only a few times. CDR3 residues: CASSLSGGPYIQETQYF. In DNA, the CDR3 is TGTGCCAGCAGTTTATCGGGGGGACCGTACATCCAAGAGACCCAGTACTTC. The rearrangement joins TRBV27 to TRBJ2-5; D possibly corresponds to TRBD2 (6 bases). The CDR3 totals 17 residues. Trimming stripped 0 bases from V and 1 base from J, with 15 bases between. The germline gives CDR1 MNHEY, CDR2 SMNVEV (reference sequence).

Ten or more counts support this clonotype. The rearrangement links TRBV2 to TRBJ2-2; TRBD2 matches at 7 bases. Trimming cost V 7 bases and J 7 bases; bases outside gene matches: 9. This CDR3 spans 14 amino acids. The germline V gene encodes CDR1 SNHLY and CDR2 FYNNEI. This CDR3 is CASKSAGVVGELFF. The CDR3 coding sequence is TGTGCCAGCAAATCTGCGGGAGTCGTCGGGGAGCTGTTTTTT.

This clonotype was seen only a few times. This chain links TRBV19 with TRBJ2-7, with a weak D call TRBD1 (6 bases). V lost 4 bases and J lost 4, with 17 bases in between. The CDR3 extends over 15 amino acids. Germline lookup yields CDR1 LNHDA and CDR2 SQIVND (reference sequence). CDR3 sequence: CASSNGPGHLYEQYF. CDR3 coding DNA: TGTGCCAGTAGTAACGGTCCGGGACACCTTTACGAGCAGTACTTC. The full variable domain, completed using reference TRBV19 and TRBJ2-7, is DGGITQSPKYLFRKEGQNVTLSCEQNLNHDAMYWYRQDPGQGLRLIYYSQIVNDFQKGDIAEGYSVSREKKESFPLTVTSAQKNPTAFYLCASSNGPGHLYEQYFGPGTRLTVT.

This clonotype was seen at least ten times. The CDR3 nucleotides are TGTGCCACCCAAAGTAGAAACTATGGCTACACCTTC. Translation: CATQSRNYGYTF. The V gene is TRBV11-2, the J gene TRBJ1-2; D unresolved. Trimming stripped 10 bases from V and 2 bases from J, with 11 bases between. The CDR3 has 12 residues. CDR1 and CDR2 from the germline V gene are SGHAT and FQNNGV. The full variable domain, in which reference TRBV11-2 and TRBJ1-2 provide the parts outside the CDR3, is EAGVAQSPRYKIIEKRQSVAFWCNPISGHATLYWYQQILGQGPKLLIQFQNNGVVDDSQLPKDRFSAERLKGVDSTLKIQPAKLEDSAVYLCATQSRNYGYTFGSGTRLTVV.

The CDR3 is CSVTSGVTGELFF. DNA of the CDR3: TGCAGCGTAACTAGCGGGGTCACCGGGGAGCTGTTTTTT. V gene TRBV29-1 combines with J gene TRBJ2-2, with TRBD2 identical over 10 bases. The junction had 2 bases not matched to a gene; V was cut back by 6 bases and J by 4 bases. Germline assignment: CDR1 SQVTM and CDR2 ANQGSEA. The CDR3 length is 13 residues.

The gene calls are TRBV7-2 and TRBJ2-5; 13 positions agree with TRBD2. Germline V gene data show CDR1 as SGHTA and CDR2 as FQGNSA. The CDR3 is made up of 15 amino acids. V dropped 10 bases and J dropped 11; count of bases not matched to a gene: 16. This CDR3 reads CANTQAGLAGMEQYF. The CDR3 DNA reads TGTGCCAACACACAAGCGGGACTAGCGGGGATGGAGCAGTACTTC.

This clonotype was observed a few times. This chain links TRBV30 with TRBJ1-1; 8 positions match TRBD1. CDR3 length: 15 residues. The V gene's germline CDR1 is GTSNPN and CDR2 SVGIG (reference sequence). V lost 3 bases to trimming and J lost 1 base; unmatched junction nucleotides: 7. CDR3 nucleotide sequence: TGTGCCTGGAGCAGAATACAGGGGGGGAACACTGAAGCTTTCTTT. Translating gives CAWSRIQGGNTEAFF.

This clonotype was observed many times. CDR3 nucleotide sequence: TGTGCCTGGAAGACTGGGACAGGGAGGGATGGCTACACCTTC. It is translated as CAWKTGTGRDGYTF. V and J are TRBV30 and TRBJ1-2, with 9 bases identical to TRBD1. This CDR3 spans 14 amino acids. Germline V gene sequence: CDR1 GTSNPN, CDR2 SVGIG (reference sequence). The junction had 9 bases not matched to a gene; V was cut back by 4 bases and J by 6 bases.

The rearrangement uses TRBV20-1 and TRBJ2-7, with 9 bases fitting TRBD1. The CDR3 length is 14 residues. Germline CDR1 reads DFQATT; CDR2 reads SNEGSKA (reference sequence). The V and J ends lost 4 bases and 4 bases, in that order; junction bases with no gene match: 8. This CDR3 is CSATAGTGRYEQYF. The DNA for the CDR3 is TGCAGTGCTACCGCCGGGACAGGGCGTTACGAGCAGTACTTC.

V is TRBV12-3 or TRBV12-4 and J is TRBJ2-7; 7 bases match TRBD1. V dropped 2 bases and J dropped 0; count of bases not matched to a gene: 4. This CDR3 contains 15 residues. DNA of the CDR3: TGTGCCAGCAGTTTAAGACAGGGTAGCTCCTACGAGCAGTACTTC. This translates into CASSLRQGSSYEQYF.

This clonotype was observed a handful of times. The chain couples TRBV3-1 to TRBJ2-2; 12 bases map to TRBD2. Trimming removed 6 bases from V and 5 bases from J; junction bases left unmatched: 7. The CDR3 has 16 amino acids. Germline V CDR1 and CDR2: LGHDT, YNNKEL (reference sequence). CDR3 sequence: CASRRLAGVWTGELFF. In nucleotides, the CDR3 is TGTGCCAGCAGACGACTAGCGGGAGTTTGGACCGGGGAGCTGTTTTTT.

The chain combines TRBV7-2 with TRBJ2-3; 7 bases match TRBD2. The CDR3 sequence is 15 residues long. The V and J ends lost 0 bases and 3 bases, in that order; junction bases with no gene match: 3. CDR1 SGHTA and CDR2 FQGNSA come from the germline V gene. The CDR3 DNA follows: TGTGCCAGCAGCTTAGCGGGGGGGAAGACAGATACGCAGTATTTT. Protein: CASSLAGGKTDTQYF.

This clonotype came up many times. J is TRBJ1-5 and V is TRBV30, with 7 bases that match TRBD1. This CDR3 comprises 15 residues. V dropped 2 bases and J dropped 5; count of bases not matched to a gene: 9. The germline V gene encodes CDR1 GTSNPN and CDR2 SVGIG (reference sequence). CDR3 sequence: CAWSSGQRVHQPQHF. CDR3 DNA sequence: TGTGCCTGGAGTTCGGGACAGAGGGTTCATCAGCCCCAGCATTTT.

In this sample, this clonotype turned up many times. The rearrangement links TRBV28 to TRBJ2-7, with D possibly TRBD1 on 6 matching bases. Per the germline V gene, CDR1 is MDHEN and CDR2 is SYDVKM. V lost 10 bases and J 2 bases, leaving 9 bases between the germline ends. The CDR3 extends over 11 amino acids. CDR3 nucleotide sequence: TGTGCCATTACAGGGCCCTACGAGCAGTACTTC. Its protein is CAITGPYEQYF.

The chain is built from TRBV29-1 and TRBJ1-1; D unclear. This CDR3 has 10 residues. Trimming stripped 6 bases from V and 6 bases from J, with 8 bases between. The germline V gene has CDR1 SQVTM and CDR2 ANQGSEA. The CDR3 coding sequence is TGCAGCGTATACATGGCTGAAGCTTTCTTT. Its protein product is CSVYMAEAFF.

This clonotype turned up a few times. Germline is not matched at one junction end, which may reflect a read error. The CDR3, as DNA: TGTGCCAGCAGCCAAGACATGAGGCGGTATGGCTACATCTTC. Translating gives CASSQDMRRYGYIF. The gene calls are TRBV3-1 and TRBJ1-2; no reliable D call. The CDR3 loop spans 14 amino acids. Germline V gene data show CDR1 as LGHDT and CDR2 as YNNKEL (reference sequence).